This record covers a single TCR beta chain. The entry originates in a study of T cell responses to AZD1222 COVID-19 vaccine. Assay used: immunoSEQ multiplex PCR; TCRdb lists only in-frame clones, some missing. Of around 140,000 clones listed, more than 85% are singletons. This receptor was taken from an adult in good health. Sequencing was performed on peripheral blood, taken on day 0 of AZD1222 vaccination.

The DNA for the CDR3 is TGTGCCAGCAGCGCACAGGGTCGGCAGCCCCAGCATTTT. Protein: CASSAQGRQPQHF. This sequence joins TRBV9 and TRBJ1-5, with a tentative D call TRBD1 (6 bases). The CDR3 is 13 residues long. CDR1 and CDR2 (germline): SGDLS, YYNGEE. Trimming pared 3 bases from V and 7 bases from J, leaving 11 bases between. The full variable domain, rest sourced from reference TRBV9 and TRBJ1-5, is DSGVTQTPKHLITATGQRVTLRCSPRSGDLSVYWYQQSLDQGLQFLIQYYNGEERAKGNILERFSAQQFPDLHSELNLSSLELGDSALYFCASSAQGRQPQHFGDGTRLSIL.